Following are 18 T cell receptor beta chains from one sample sequenced in a study of blood T cell repertoires in COVID-19. TCRdb keeps only in-frame clones here, not all; method: immunoSEQ multiplex PCR. The profile covers around 70,000 clones, with around nine tenths appearing a single time and under 13% taken by the ten largest. What was sequenced was peripheral blood. These receptors all stem from a woman aged 18 to 35 with acute or convalescent COVID-19.

This clone was picked up one time. Other nucleotide sequences in the sample specify the same CDR3. V and J are TRBV19 and TRBJ1-2, with D possibly TRBD1 on 5 matching bases. In germline, CDR1 is LNHDA, CDR2 SQIVND (reference sequence). The length of the CDR3 is 13 residues. Trimming left V 5 bases short and J 3 bases short, with 10 bases between. The CDR3 reads CASSGGGDYGYTF. CDR3 bases: TGTGCCAGTAGTGGTGGAGGGGACTATGGCTACACCTTC.

This sequence joins TRBV7-2 and TRBJ1-5; D is unresolved. The germline V and J ends were trimmed by 2 bases and 6 bases, with 11 bases remaining between them. Germline V gene data show CDR1 as SGHTA and CDR2 as FQGNSA. This CDR3 contains 14 residues. The chain's CDR3 is CASSLNPETQPQHF. The CDR3 DNA sequence: TGTGCCAGCAGCTTAAACCCGGAGACTCAGCCCCAGCATTTT.

The chain has TRBV19 and TRBJ2-6; 13 nucleotides agree with TRBD2. This CDR3 spans 19 amino acids. J gave up 2 bases and V 4 bases, and 8 bases lay outside the gene matches. Germline loops: CDR1 LNHDA, CDR2 SQIVND (reference sequence). For the CDR3, the DNA is TGTGCCAGTAGTACCCATACTAGCGGGGGGGCGACTGGGGCCAACGTCCTGACTTTC. As protein: CASSTHTSGGATGANVLTF.

This sequence joins TRBV19 and TRBJ1-5; D might be TRBD1 (6 bases). From germline, CDR1 is LNHDA and CDR2 SQIVND (reference sequence). CDR3 length equals 13 residues. V was pared by 6 bases and J by 4 bases, with 10 bases between. The CDR3 loop reads CASSLTGNQPQHF. CDR3 in DNA: TGTGCCAGTAGCTTAACAGGGAATCAGCCCCAGCATTTT.

The chain combines TRBV5-1 with TRBJ1-1; 8 bases agree with TRBD1. Per germline, CDR1 SGHRS and CDR2 YFSETQ. The V gene end was trimmed by 4 bases and the J gene end by 5 bases; junction bases not matched to a gene: 7. The CDR3 totals 14 residues. The CDR3 is CASSPWTGRTEAFF. The CDR3 DNA reads TGCGCCAGCAGCCCGTGGACAGGGAGAACTGAAGCTTTCTTT.

The chain employs TRBV4-2 and TRBJ1-1; TRBD1 matches at 11 bases. Germline V gene sequence: CDR1 LGHNA, CDR2 YNFKEQ. J was trimmed by 3 bases and V by 4 bases; bases with no gene match: 7. This CDR3 spans 16 amino acids. CDR3 DNA sequence: TGTGCCAGCAGCCGCCGGGACAGGGGGGGGGACACTGAAGCTTTCTTT. Amino acids: CASSRRDRGGDTEAFF.

In its sample, this clone is medium-sized (0.01 to 0.1%). The rearrangement links TRBV28 to TRBJ1-4; tentatively, D is TRBD1 (6 bases). Germline V gives CDR1 MDHEN, CDR2 SYDVKM. This CDR3 region has 15 residues. Between the trimmed V and J ends, which lost 7 bases and 3 bases, there was a span of 15 bases. The CDR3 DNA follows: TGTGCCAGCACGAAACAGGGACACCCTAATGAAAAACTGTTTTTT. It codes for CASTKQGHPNEKLFF.

The rearrangement joins TRBV11-2 to TRBJ1-2, with 10 bases aligning to TRBD1. Trimming at V came to 5 bases and at J to 8 bases, leaving 8 bases not matched to a gene. The CDR3 is made up of 14 amino acids. CDR1 and CDR2 (germline): SGHAT, FQNNGV. The CDR3: CASSPTTGGRGYTF. CDR3 bases: TGTGCCAGCAGCCCCACGACAGGGGGCCGGGGCTACACCTTC.

The chain recombines TRBV18 with TRBJ2-3, with 10 bases aligning to TRBD1. The CDR3 covers 16 residues. Germline lookup yields CDR1 KGHSH and CDR2 LQKENI. V was clipped by 3 bases and J by 4 bases; unmatched bases: 7. Here the CDR3 reads CASSPTWDRGADTQYF. CDR3 DNA sequence: TGTGCCAGCTCACCTACTTGGGACAGGGGCGCAGATACGCAGTATTTT.

This chain connects TRBV4-1 to TRBJ2-1, with TRBD1 matching 7 bases. The CDR3 totals 17 residues. V was clipped by 3 bases and J by 0 bases; unmatched bases: 8. The germline gives CDR1 MGHRA, CDR2 YSYEKL. DNA for the CDR3: TGCGCCAGCAGCCATTCCAGACAGGGCAGCTCCTACAATGAGCAGTTCTTC. Translation: CASSHSRQGSSYNEQFF.

The chain joins TRBV7-2 to TRBJ2-7; maybe TRBD1 (5 bases). Trimming shortened V by 5 bases and J by 1 base, and 18 bases separated the two germline ends. The CDR3 is 16 residues long. Germline-derived CDR1 and CDR2 are SGHTA and FQGNSA. DNA of the CDR3: TGTGCCAGCAGCCGTAGGGTCGGCAGGGCATCCTACGAGCAGTACTTC. Residues: CASSRRVGRASYEQYF.

This clone was found once. The chain is built from TRBV19 and TRBJ1-1; D is uncertain. The germline CDR1 and CDR2 sequences are LNHDA and SQIVND (reference sequence). CDR3 length equals 15 residues. Trimming cost V 5 bases and J 0 bases, with 13 bases left between them. The chain's CDR3 is CASSLRSVMNTEAFF. In DNA form, the CDR3 reads TGTGCCAGTAGTTTGAGGTCCGTTATGAACACTGAAGCTTTCTTT.

This chain links TRBV12-5 with TRBJ2-7; 8 bases agree with TRBD1. Germline trimming cut 1 base from V and 2 bases from J; bases unmatched to any gene: 1. Germline V CDR1 and CDR2: LGHNT, FRNRAP. CDR3 length equals 14 residues. The CDR3 nucleotides are TGTGCTAGTGGTTTGGCGACAGGGGCCTACGAGCAGTACTTC. It translates to CASGLATGAYEQYF.

This chain links TRBV7-8 with TRBJ1-3; 8 bases fit TRBD1. Trimming cost V 5 bases and J 3 bases; bases outside gene matches: 6. Germline values: CDR1 SGHVS, CDR2 FQNEAQ. CDR3 size: 15 residues. As DNA, the CDR3 is TGTGCCAGCAGCATCAGGGGGCTCGGTGGAAACACCATATATTTT. Protein sequence: CASSIRGLGGNTIYF.

This chain's CDR3 is CASSFSPRRTDKRGGKDTQYF. Here the CDR3 DNA reads TGTGCCAGCAGTTTTTCTCCTCGGAGAACGGACAAGAGAGGGGGTAAAGATACGCAGTATTTT. The chain combines TRBV27 with TRBJ2-3, with D possibly TRBD1 on 6 matching bases. This CDR3 has 21 amino acids. V shed 3 bases and J shed 5 bases, with 33 bases lying between them. Germline V CDR1 and CDR2: MNHEY, SMNVEV (reference sequence).

V and J are TRBV6-5 and TRBJ2-2; TRBD2 aligns across 8 bases. This CDR3 region has 15 residues. The germline V gene has CDR1 MNHEY and CDR2 SVGAGI. Germline trimming cut 6 bases from V and 6 bases from J; bases unmatched to any gene: 9. The chain's CDR3 is CASRRGGPDPGELFF. CDR3 bases: TGTGCCAGCAGACGGGGGGGCCCTGATCCCGGGGAGCTGTTTTTT.

The gene calls are TRBV7-9 and TRBJ2-1; 12 bases line up with TRBD2. The V gene's germline CDR1 is SEHNR and CDR2 FQNEAQ (reference sequence). V was clipped by 3 bases and J by 8 bases; unmatched bases: 5. The CDR3 extends over 15 amino acids. In nucleotides, the CDR3 is TGTGCCAGCAGCTTGACTAGCGGGAGAGGTTATGAGCAGTTCTTC. This codes for CASSLTSGRGYEQFF.

V usage is TRBV2 and J usage is TRBJ2-3, with TRBD2 matching 10 bases. This CDR3 is 20 amino acids long. The germline V gene has CDR1 SNHLY and CDR2 FYNNEI. Losses at the gene ends were 4 bases for V and 0 bases for J; bases not matched to a gene: 16. The CDR3 protein is CASSAGGLAASITSTDTQYF. DNA of the CDR3: TGTGCCAGCAGTGCCGGTGGACTAGCGGCCTCAATAACTAGCACAGATACGCAGTATTTT. The full variable domain, in which reference TRBV2 and TRBJ2-3 provide the parts outside the CDR3, is EPEVTQTPSHQVTQMGQEVILRCVPISNHLYFYWYRQILGQKVEFLVSFYNNEISEKSEIFDDQFSVERPDGSNFTLKIRSTKLEDSAMYFCASSAGGLAASITSTDTQYFGPGTRLTVL.